Listed below are T cell receptor beta chains from one sample, sequenced in a study of preoperative IRX-2 immunotherapy in early breast cancer. The table came from immunoSEQ multiplex PCR; TCRdb's copy has only in-frame clones and leaves some out. The data hold about 98,000 clones, with about nine tenths observed a single time. Material: tumor tissue, obtained after IRX-2 immunotherapy. All receptors derive from a human donor with breast cancer. The CDR3 runs from the conserved cysteine through the conserved F or W. A D gene is named only where the DNA matches it firmly. Clone size appears in some rows only: once, few, many, or a class for an expanded clone.

-	TRBV5-1	TRBJ2-1	-	17	CASRYTVALSSYNEQFF	TGCGCCAGCAGATATACAGTAGCACTTAGCTCCTACAATGAGCAGTTCTTC
-	TRBV7-6	TRBJ2-1	TRBD2	20	CASSRTGTSGGKSLYNEQFF	TGTGCCAGCAGCCGAACCGGGACTAGCGGGGGAAAATCCCTATACAATGAGCAGTTCTTC
-	TRBV5-1	TRBJ2-3	-	14	CASSLGIDPDTQYF	TGCGCCAGCAGCTTGGGGATAGATCCAGATACGCAGTATTTT
-	TRBV7-8	TRBJ1-1	-	18	CASSEALPTGILDTEAFF	TGTGCCAGCAGTGAAGCGCTTCCTACAGGGATATTAGACACTGAAGCTTTCTTT
-	TRBV30	TRBJ1-2	-	12	CAWSWGAYGYTF	TGTGCCTGGAGCTGGGGGGCCTATGGCTACACCTTC
once	TRBV19	TRBJ2-2	-	15	CASSFHVANTGELFF	TGTGCCAGTAGTTTCCATGTCGCGAACACCGGGGAGCTGTTTTTT
-	TRBV19	TRBJ1-2	TRBD1	15	CASSNTDRRGYGYTF	TGTGCCAGTAGCAACACGGACAGGCGGGGATATGGCTACACCTTC
-	TRBV30	TRBJ1-2	-	15	CAWSVGPGQSYGYTF	TGTGCCTGGAGTGTAGGTCCCGGACAGAGTTATGGCTACACCTTC
-	TRBV28	TRBJ2-5	TRBD1	13	CASSATGGETQYF	TGTGCCAGCAGTGCGACAGGGGGAGAGACCCAGTACTTC
-	TRBV28	TRBJ1-4	-	15	CASRTGFFDGEKLFF	TGTGCCAGCAGAACAGGGTTTTTTGACGGCGAAAAACTGTTTTTT
-	TRBV30	TRBJ2-5	-	11	CAWSTKETQYF	TGTGCCTGGAGTACTAAAGAGACCCAGTACTTC